This T cell receptor beta chain was identified during a study of CD8 T cells in Susac syndrome. Study-level information: Five or six sequenced Susac syndrome patients had clinically active disease, while about 8 were in remission.

CDR1 and CDR2 from the germline V gene are LGHDT and YNNKEL (reference sequence). The CDR3 spans 15 residues. Trimming took off 4 bases at V and 6 bases at J, with 16 bases between the two ends. After extraction with the RNeasy kit, about 0.45 to 1 ug of the RNA was reverse transcribed using random hexamers. One entry per CDR3 protein, called by TCRdb with MiXCR from the immunoSEQ multiplex PCR reads. This sample has 95,000 to 150,000 distinct CDR3 sequences; about 93% occur once, and the top ten carry 0.28%. In contrast to the negatively isolated CD8+ and CD4+ T cells, TEMRA cells were FACS-enriched.

The V call is TRBV3-1, the J call TRBJ2-1; D gene ambiguous. Sequenced material: CD8+ T cells from PBMCs. The origin of this receptor is a human donor with Susac syndrome. CDR3 region: CASSPLGAQSNEQFF. CDR3 DNA sequence: TGTGCCAGCAGCCCCCTGGGTGCACAGAGCAATGAGCAGTTCTTC.